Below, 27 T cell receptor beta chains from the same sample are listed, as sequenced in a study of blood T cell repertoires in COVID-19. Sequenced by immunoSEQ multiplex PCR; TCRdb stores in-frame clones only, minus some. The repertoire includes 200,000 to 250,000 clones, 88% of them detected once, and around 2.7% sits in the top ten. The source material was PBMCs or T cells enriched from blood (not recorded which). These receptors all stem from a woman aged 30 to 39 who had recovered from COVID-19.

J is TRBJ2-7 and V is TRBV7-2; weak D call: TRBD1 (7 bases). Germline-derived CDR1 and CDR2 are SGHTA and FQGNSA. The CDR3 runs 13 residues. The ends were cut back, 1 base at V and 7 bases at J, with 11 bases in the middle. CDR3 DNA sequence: TGTGCCAGCAGCTTAGAACAGGGGAGGGAGCAGTACTTC. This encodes CASSLEQGREQYF. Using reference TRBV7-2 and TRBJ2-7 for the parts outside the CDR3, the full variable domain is GAGVSQSPSNKVTEKGKDVELRCDPISGHTALYWYRQSLGQGLEFLIYFQGNSAPDKSGLPSDRFSAERTGGSVSTLTIQRTQQEDSAVYLCASSLEQGREQYFGPGTRLTVT.

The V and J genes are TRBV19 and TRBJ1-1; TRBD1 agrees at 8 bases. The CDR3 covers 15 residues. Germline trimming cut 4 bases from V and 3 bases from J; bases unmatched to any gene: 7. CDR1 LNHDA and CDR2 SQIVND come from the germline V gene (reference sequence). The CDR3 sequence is CASSRGTGTHTEAFF. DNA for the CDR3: TGTGCCAGTAGTAGGGGGACAGGTACCCACACTGAAGCTTTCTTT.

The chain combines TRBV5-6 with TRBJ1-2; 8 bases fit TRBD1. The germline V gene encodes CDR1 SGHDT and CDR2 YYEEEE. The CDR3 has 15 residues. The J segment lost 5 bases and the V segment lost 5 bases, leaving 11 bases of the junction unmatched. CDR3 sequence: CASRDLQGVTYGYTF. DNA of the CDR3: TGTGCCAGCAGGGATCTACAGGGGGTTACTTATGGCTACACCTTC.

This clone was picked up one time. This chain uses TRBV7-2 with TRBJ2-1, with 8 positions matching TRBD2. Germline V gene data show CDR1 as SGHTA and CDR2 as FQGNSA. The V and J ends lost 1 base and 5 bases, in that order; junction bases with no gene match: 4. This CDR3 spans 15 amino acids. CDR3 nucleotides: TGTGCCAGCAGCTTAGTGCCAGCGGGGGACAATGAGCAGTTCTTC. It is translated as CASSLVPAGDNEQFF.

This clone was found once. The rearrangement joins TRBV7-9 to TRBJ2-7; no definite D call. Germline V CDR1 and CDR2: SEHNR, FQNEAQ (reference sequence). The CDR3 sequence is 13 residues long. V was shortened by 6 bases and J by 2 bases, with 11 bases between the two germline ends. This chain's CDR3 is CASSPRVAYEQYF. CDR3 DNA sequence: TGTGCCAGCAGTCCTCGGGTGGCCTACGAGCAGTACTTC.

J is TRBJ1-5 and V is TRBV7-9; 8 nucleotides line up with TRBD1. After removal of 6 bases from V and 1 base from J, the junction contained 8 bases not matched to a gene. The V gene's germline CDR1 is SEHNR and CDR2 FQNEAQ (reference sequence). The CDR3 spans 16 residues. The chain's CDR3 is CASSHLDRGSNQPQHF. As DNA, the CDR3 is TGTGCCAGCAGTCACCTAGACAGGGGAAGCAATCAGCCCCAGCATTTT.

CDR3 sequence (DNA): TGCGCCAGCAGCAAAGAAAGCTGGACAGGCGGCTATGGCTACACCTTC. It specifies CASSKESWTGGYGYTF. The chain is built from TRBV5-1 and TRBJ1-2; 7 nucleotides line up with TRBD1. The V gene end was trimmed by 4 bases and the J gene end by 4 bases; junction bases not matched to a gene: 13. In germline, CDR1 is SGHRS, CDR2 YFSETQ. The CDR3 spans 16 residues.

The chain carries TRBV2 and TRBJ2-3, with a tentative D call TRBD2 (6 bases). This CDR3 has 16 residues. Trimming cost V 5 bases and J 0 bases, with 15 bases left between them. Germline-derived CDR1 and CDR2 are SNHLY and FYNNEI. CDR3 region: CASSPPEGTSTDTQYF. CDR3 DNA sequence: TGTGCCAGCAGTCCCCCAGAGGGGACTAGCACAGATACGCAGTATTTT. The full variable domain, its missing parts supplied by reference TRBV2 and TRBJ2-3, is EPEVTQTPSHQVTQMGQEVILRCVPISNHLYFYWYRQILGQKVEFLVSFYNNEISEKSEIFDDQFSVERPDGSNFTLKIRSTKLEDSAMYFCASSPPEGTSTDTQYFGPGTRLTVL.

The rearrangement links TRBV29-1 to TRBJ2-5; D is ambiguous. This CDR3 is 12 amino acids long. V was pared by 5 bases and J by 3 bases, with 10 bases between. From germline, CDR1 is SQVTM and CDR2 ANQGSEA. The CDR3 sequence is CSVMERKETQYF. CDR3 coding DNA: TGCAGCGTTATGGAGCGTAAAGAGACCCAGTACTTC.

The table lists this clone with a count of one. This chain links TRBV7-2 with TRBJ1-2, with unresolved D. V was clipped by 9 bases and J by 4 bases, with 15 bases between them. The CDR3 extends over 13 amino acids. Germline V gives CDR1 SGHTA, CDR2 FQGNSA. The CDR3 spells CARISEEGYGYTF. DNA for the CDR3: TGTGCCAGAATATCAGAGGAGGGCTATGGCTACACCTTC.

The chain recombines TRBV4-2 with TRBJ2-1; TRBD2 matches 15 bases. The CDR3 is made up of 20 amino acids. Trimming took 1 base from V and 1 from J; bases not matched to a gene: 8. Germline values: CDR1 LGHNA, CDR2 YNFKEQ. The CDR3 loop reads CASSQAPGLAGGLSYNEQFF. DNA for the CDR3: TGTGCCAGCAGCCAAGCCCCCGGACTAGCGGGGGGGCTTTCCTACAATGAGCAGTTCTTC.

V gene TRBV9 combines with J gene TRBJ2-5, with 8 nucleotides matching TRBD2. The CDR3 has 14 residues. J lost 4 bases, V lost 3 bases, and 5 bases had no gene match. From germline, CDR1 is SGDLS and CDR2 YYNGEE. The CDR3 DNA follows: TGTGCCAGCAGCGCGCGGGGGGCCGCAGAGACCCAGTACTTC. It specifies CASSARGAAETQYF. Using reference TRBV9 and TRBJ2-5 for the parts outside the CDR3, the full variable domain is DSGVTQTPKHLITATGQRVTLRCSPRSGDLSVYWYQQSLDQGLQFLIQYYNGEERAKGNILERFSAQQFPDLHSELNLSSLELGDSALYFCASSARGAAETQYFGPGTRLLVL.

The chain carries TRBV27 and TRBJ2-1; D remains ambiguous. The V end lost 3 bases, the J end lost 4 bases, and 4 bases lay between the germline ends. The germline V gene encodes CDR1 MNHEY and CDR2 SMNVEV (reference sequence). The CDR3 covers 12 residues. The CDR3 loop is CASSFRYNEQFF. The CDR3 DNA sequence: TGTGCCAGCAGTTTCAGGTACAATGAGCAGTTCTTC.

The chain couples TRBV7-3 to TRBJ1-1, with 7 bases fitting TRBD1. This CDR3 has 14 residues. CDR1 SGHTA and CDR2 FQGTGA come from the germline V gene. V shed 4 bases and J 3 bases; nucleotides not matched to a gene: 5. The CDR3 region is CASSSGQTHTEAFF. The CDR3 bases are TGTGCCAGCAGCTCGGGACAGACACACACTGAAGCTTTCTTT.

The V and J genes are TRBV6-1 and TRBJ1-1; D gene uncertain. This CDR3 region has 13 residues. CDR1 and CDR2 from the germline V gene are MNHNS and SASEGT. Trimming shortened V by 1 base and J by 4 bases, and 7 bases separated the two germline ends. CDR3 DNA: TGTGCCAGCAGTGAAGGAGAAAGCACTGAAGCTTTCTTT. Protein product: CASSEGESTEAFF.

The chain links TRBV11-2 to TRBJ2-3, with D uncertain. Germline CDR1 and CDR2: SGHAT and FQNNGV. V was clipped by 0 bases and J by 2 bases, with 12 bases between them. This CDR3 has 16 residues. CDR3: CASSLDGGGFTDTQYF. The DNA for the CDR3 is TGTGCCAGCAGCTTAGATGGTGGCGGCTTCACAGATACGCAGTATTTT.

CDR3 sequence reads: CASTLGTGGEVNTEAFF. In nucleotides, the CDR3 is TGTGCCAGCACCCTCGGGACAGGGGGCGAGGTGAACACTGAAGCTTTCTTT. The V gene is TRBV9, the J gene TRBJ1-1; 12 bases align to TRBD1. The CDR3 covers 17 residues. The J segment lost 0 bases and the V segment lost 6 bases, leaving 9 bases of the junction unmatched. Per germline, CDR1 SGDLS and CDR2 YYNGEE.

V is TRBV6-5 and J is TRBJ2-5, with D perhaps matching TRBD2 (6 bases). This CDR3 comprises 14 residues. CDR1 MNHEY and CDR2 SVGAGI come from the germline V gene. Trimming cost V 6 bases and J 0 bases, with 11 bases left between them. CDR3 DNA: TGTGCCAGCAGAAGCGGGTTGGACCAAGAGACCCAGTACTTC. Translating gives CASRSGLDQETQYF.

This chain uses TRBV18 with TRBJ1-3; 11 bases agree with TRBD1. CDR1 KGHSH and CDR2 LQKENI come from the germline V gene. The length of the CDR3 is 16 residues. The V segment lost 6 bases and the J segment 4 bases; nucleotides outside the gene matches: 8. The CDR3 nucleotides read TGTGCCAGCTCGCCCGGACAGGGGGCTATGGGAAACACCATATATTTT. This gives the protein CASSPGQGAMGNTIYF.

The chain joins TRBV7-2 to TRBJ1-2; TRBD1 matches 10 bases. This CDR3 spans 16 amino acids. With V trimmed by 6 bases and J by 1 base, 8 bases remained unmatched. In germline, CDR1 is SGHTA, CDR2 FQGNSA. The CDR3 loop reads CASRYPGTGDNYGYTF. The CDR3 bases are TGTGCCAGCAGGTATCCCGGGACAGGGGATAACTATGGCTACACCTTC. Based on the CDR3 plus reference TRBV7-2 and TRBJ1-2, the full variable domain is GAGVSQSPSNKVTEKGKDVELRCDPISGHTALYWYRQSLGQGLEFLIYFQGNSAPDKSGLPSDRFSAERTGGSVSTLTIQRTQQEDSAVYLCASRYPGTGDNYGYTFGSGTRLTVV.

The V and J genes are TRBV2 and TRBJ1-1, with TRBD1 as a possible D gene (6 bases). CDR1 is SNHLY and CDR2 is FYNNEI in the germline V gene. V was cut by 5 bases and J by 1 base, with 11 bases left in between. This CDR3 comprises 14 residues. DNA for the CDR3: TGTGCCAGCAGTAAAGGACAGCCGAACACTGAAGCTTTCTTT. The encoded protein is CASSKGQPNTEAFF.

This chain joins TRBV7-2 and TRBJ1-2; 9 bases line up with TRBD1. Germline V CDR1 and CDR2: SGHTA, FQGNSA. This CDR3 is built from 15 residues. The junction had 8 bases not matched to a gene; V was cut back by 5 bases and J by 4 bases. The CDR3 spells CASSAGTGPFYGYTF. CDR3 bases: TGTGCCAGCAGCGCCGGGACAGGGCCTTTCTATGGCTACACCTTC.

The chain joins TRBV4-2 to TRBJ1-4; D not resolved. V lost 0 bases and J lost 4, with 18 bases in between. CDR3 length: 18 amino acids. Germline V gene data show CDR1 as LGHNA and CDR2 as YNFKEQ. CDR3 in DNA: TGTGCCAGCAGCCAAGAGGGTCAGGCGCACGCCAGTAATGAAAAACTGTTTTTT. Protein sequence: CASSQEGQAHASNEKLFF.

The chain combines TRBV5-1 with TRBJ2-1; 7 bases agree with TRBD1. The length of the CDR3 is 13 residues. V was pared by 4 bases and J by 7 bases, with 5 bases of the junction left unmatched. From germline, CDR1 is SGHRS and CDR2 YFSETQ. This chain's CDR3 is CASSNPQGNEQFF. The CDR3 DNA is TGCGCCAGCAGCAATCCACAGGGGAATGAGCAGTTCTTC.

CDR3: CASSHHGREGNQPQHF. In nucleotides, the CDR3 is TGTGCCAGCAGCCACCACGGCAGGGAGGGCAATCAGCCCCAGCATTTT. The rearrangement joins TRBV7-8 to TRBJ1-5; D may be TRBD1 (5 bases). The V end was cut by 5 bases, the J end by 2 bases, with 16 bases between. The CDR3 sequence is 16 residues long. Germline values: CDR1 SGHVS, CDR2 FQNEAQ.

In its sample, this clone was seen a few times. The chain's CDR3 is CAISGLAQETQYF. In nucleotides, the CDR3 is TGTGCCATCAGTGGACTAGCGCAAGAGACCCAGTACTTC. This chain connects TRBV10-3 to TRBJ2-5; 8 positions match TRBD2. The CDR3 consists of 13 residues. The germline CDR1 and CDR2 sequences are ENHRY and SYGVKD. V gave up 4 bases and J gave up 2 bases; unmatched junction bases: 0.

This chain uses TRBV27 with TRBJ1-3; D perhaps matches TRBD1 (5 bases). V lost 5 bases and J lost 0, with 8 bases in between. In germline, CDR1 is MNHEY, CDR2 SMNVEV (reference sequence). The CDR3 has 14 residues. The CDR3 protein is CASSITGSGNTIYF. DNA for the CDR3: TGTGCCAGCAGTATCACAGGCTCTGGAAACACCATATATTTT.